This entry lists 26 T cell receptor beta chains sequenced from one sample in a study. TCRdb re-analysed the RT-PCR reads in MiXCR, keeping a single row per CDR3 protein. The sample has more than 550,000 distinct CDR3 sequences, 13% to 15% seen once; the top ten hold 3.6%. Sequencing was done on a sample of memory CD4+ T cells from blood. The receptors originated from a female donor in good health, serving as a healthy control.

The genes are TRBV5-1 and TRBJ2-2, with 11 bases lining up with TRBD2. The V gene end was trimmed by 2 bases and the J gene end by 6 bases; junction bases not matched to a gene: 9. The CDR3 is 17 residues long. Germline V gene data show CDR1 as SGHRS and CDR2 as YFSETQ. The CDR3 DNA follows: TGCGCCAGCAGCTTTACTAGCGGGAGATTTATGTCCGGGGAGCTGTTTTTT. Protein sequence: CASSFTSGRFMSGELFF.

This clonotype has a count of ten or more. The chain is built from TRBV4-2 and TRBJ2-2, with no clear D. The CDR3 length is 13 residues. The V end lost 7 bases, the J end lost 5 bases, and 11 bases lay between the germline ends. CDR1 is LGHNA, CDR2 YNFKEQ, per germline. The CDR3 DNA is TGTGCCAGCACCCGTTCGCGGACCGGGGAGCTGTTTTTT. This codes for CASTRSRTGELFF.

Ten or more counts support this clonotype. This sequence joins TRBV29-1 and TRBJ2-7; D is tentatively TRBD1 or TRBD2 (7 bases each). CDR3 length: 13 amino acids. Germline loops: CDR1 SQVTM, CDR2 ANQGSEA. V gave up 4 bases and J gave up 5 bases, with 15 bases separating them. CDR3 bases: TGCAGCGTTGGGAGGCAGGGGGGGGACGAGCAGTACTTC. Translated, it gives CSVGRQGGDEQYF.

This clonotype was recorded once. V gene TRBV5-1 combines with J gene TRBJ2-2, with D unresolved. The CDR3 runs 15 residues. V dropped 0 bases and J dropped 4 bases, with 10 bases sitting between them. Looked up from germline, CDR1 is SGHRS and CDR2 is YFSETQ. The CDR3 sequence: CASSLEPHSTGELFF. As DNA, the CDR3 is TGCGCCAGCAGCTTGGAACCACACAGCACCGGGGAGCTGTTTTTT.

The V and J genes are TRBV7-9 and TRBJ1-4; the D gene is possibly TRBD1 (5 bases). Germline CDR1 reads SEHNR; CDR2 reads FQNEAQ (reference sequence). Trimming removed 4 bases from V and 2 bases from J, with 20 bases in between. The CDR3 is 18 amino acids. CDR3 amino acids: CASSSGRNREGTNEKLFF. The DNA for the CDR3 is TGTGCCAGCAGCTCCGGACGGAATCGGGAGGGGACTAATGAAAAACTGTTTTTT.

This clonotype was recorded many times. The rearrangement uses TRBV20-1 and TRBJ2-5; 8 nucleotides line up with TRBD2. Germline V gene lookup returns CDR1 DFQATT and CDR2 SNEGSKA (reference sequence). The V segment lost 6 bases and the J segment 5 bases; nucleotides outside the gene matches: 5. This CDR3 comprises 12 residues. The CDR3 DNA reads TGCAGTGCCGCGGAGCGGGAGGAGACCCAGTACTTC. Its translation: CSAAEREETQYF.

This clonotype was observed a handful of times. The chain links TRBV10-3 to TRBJ2-6; 8 bases map to TRBD2. CDR3 length: 16 residues. Germline V gene sequence: CDR1 ENHRY, CDR2 SYGVKD. V was clipped by 8 bases and J by 1 base; unmatched bases: 7. CDR3 sequence reads: CAIPRGAISGANVLTF. The CDR3 DNA is TGTGCCATCCCGCGGGGGGCGATTTCTGGGGCCAACGTCCTGACTTTC.

This clonotype was recorded at least ten times. The chain recombines TRBV20-1 with TRBJ2-2; D might be TRBD1 (6 bases). Trimming took off 6 bases at V and 0 bases at J, with 14 bases between the two ends. Per the germline V gene, CDR1 is DFQATT and CDR2 is SNEGSKA (reference sequence). CDR3 length: 15 residues. CDR3 bases: TGCAGTGCCCCCAAGGGACATACGAACACCGGGGAGCTGTTTTTT. Translated: CSAPKGHTNTGELFF.

This clonotype was found a few times. Here the CDR3 reads CSAIEGTNYGYTF. The CDR3 DNA reads TGCAGTGCTATAGAGGGGACTAACTATGGCTACACCTTC. The chain is built from TRBV20-1 and TRBJ1-2, with D possibly being TRBD1 (5 bases). The V end was cut by 4 bases, the J end by 0 bases, with 9 bases between. From germline, CDR1 is DFQATT and CDR2 SNEGSKA (reference sequence). The CDR3 is 13 residues long.

This clonotype was counted only a few times. V gene TRBV28 combines with J gene TRBJ1-1; D is ambiguous. This CDR3 region has 14 residues. V lost 8 bases, J lost 7 bases, and 20 bases lay in between. CDR1 MDHEN and CDR2 SYDVKM come from the germline V gene. Here the CDR3 DNA reads TGTGCCAGCGTACCCGGGCGAACAGCCTTTGAAGCTTTCTTT. Its translation is CASVPGRTAFEAFF.

This clonotype appeared a few times. V usage is TRBV4-3 and J usage is TRBJ2-1; D might be TRBD1 (6 bases). V gave up 3 bases and J gave up 4 bases, with 16 bases separating them. CDR3 length: 16 residues. From germline, CDR1 is LGHNA and CDR2 YSLEER. CDR3: CASSQMGAARYNEQFF. As DNA, the CDR3 is TGCGCCAGCAGCCAGATGGGGGCGGCGAGATACAATGAGCAGTTCTTC.

The gene calls are TRBV6-2 or TRBV6-3 and TRBJ1-5; D is uncertain. Between the trimmed V and J ends, which lost 2 bases and 2 bases, there was a span of 13 bases. The CDR3 spans 16 residues. Germline loops: CDR1 MNHEY, CDR2 SVGEGT. The CDR3 loop is CASSYAGSKGNQPQHF. DNA of the CDR3: TGTGCCAGCAGTTACGCAGGCTCGAAAGGCAATCAGCCCCAGCATTTT.

This clonotype was seen only a few times. The chain employs TRBV5-1 and TRBJ1-4, with D maybe TRBD1 (5 bases). The CDR3 consists of 14 residues. Germline CDR1 SGHRS, CDR2 YFSETQ. V lost 4 bases to trimming and J lost 7 bases, with 14 bases between them. Here the CDR3 DNA reads TGCGCCAGCAGCAGCGGAGGGGATGGTGAAAAACTGTTTTTT. It yields the protein CASSSGGDGEKLFF.

This clonotype occurred many times. The rearrangement joins TRBV7-2 to TRBJ1-5; possibly TRBD1 for D (6 bases). The V gene's germline CDR1 is SGHTA and CDR2 FQGNSA. The V gene lost 2 bases and the J gene lost 5 bases, with 7 bases spanning the gap. CDR3 size: 13 residues. The DNA of the CDR3 is TGTGCCAGCAGCTTAAAGGGGGATCAGCCCCAGCATTTT. It encodes CASSLKGDQPQHF. Complete variable domain (other parts from reference TRBV7-2 and TRBJ1-5): GAGVSQSPSNKVTEKGKDVELRCDPISGHTALYWYRQSLGQGLEFLIYFQGNSAPDKSGLPSDRFSAERTGGSVSTLTIQRTQQEDSAVYLCASSLKGDQPQHFGDGTRLSIL.

The chain joins TRBV11-2 to TRBJ2-7, with D perhaps matching TRBD1 (6 bases). CDR1 is SGHAT and CDR2 is FQNNGV in the germline V gene. V was trimmed by 5 bases and J by 3 bases, leaving 17 bases between them. This CDR3 comprises 15 residues. The CDR3 here is CASSPKTGPIYEQYF. Here the CDR3 DNA reads TGTGCCAGCAGCCCCAAAACAGGGCCGATCTACGAGCAGTACTTC.

This clonotype was seen repeatedly, ten times or more. The chain recombines TRBV20-1 with TRBJ2-5; 9 nucleotides line up with TRBD2. Germline-derived CDR1 and CDR2 are DFQATT and SNEGSKA (reference sequence). This CDR3 is 16 amino acids long. V trimming: 6 bases; J trimming: 3 bases; junction bases outside the gene matches: 14. CDR3 loop: CSATLPIAGEEETQYF. CDR3 nucleotide sequence: TGCAGTGCCACCCTTCCTATAGCGGGGGAGGAAGAGACCCAGTACTTC.

The table lists this clonotype with many counts. The chain joins TRBV5-6 to TRBJ1-2, with a weak D call TRBD1 (6 bases). Germline CDR1 reads SGHDT; CDR2 reads YYEEEE. This CDR3 comprises 16 residues. Between the trimmed V and J ends, which lost 5 bases and 4 bases, there was a span of 21 bases. In nucleotides, the CDR3 is TGTGCCAGCAGGCCACCCGGGACATCTAACTTCTATGGCTACACCTTC. This translates into CASRPPGTSNFYGYTF.

This clonotype was detected ten times or more. The chain employs TRBV12-3 or TRBV12-4 and TRBJ2-1; a weak D match, TRBD1 (6 bases). V dropped 6 bases and J dropped 4 bases, with 13 bases sitting between them. This CDR3 is built from 14 residues. CDR3 in DNA: TGTGCCAGCAGAGCGTGGACAGCTTACAATGAGCAGTTCTTC. Encoded protein: CASRAWTAYNEQFF.

The chain has TRBV25-1 and TRBJ2-7; TRBD1 or TRBD2 may be the D gene (5 bases each). This CDR3 region has 14 residues. Deletions cut 6 bases from V and 2 bases from J, with 14 bases between. Germline loops: CDR1 MGHDK, CDR2 SYGVNS. The CDR3 DNA follows: TGTGCCAGCAGCCCCTCCCGGGGCACCTACGAGCAGTACTTC. Residues: CASSPSRGTYEQYF.

This clonotype was found a few times. The chain has TRBV6-5 and TRBJ1-6; D remains ambiguous. From germline, CDR1 is MNHEY and CDR2 SVGAGI. V lost 6 bases and J lost 2, with 5 bases in between. The CDR3 has 13 residues. The CDR3 region has the DNA TGTGCCAGCAGAGGGACCTATAATTCACCCCTCCACTTT. Protein product: CASRGTYNSPLHF.

The chain links TRBV9 to TRBJ1-1, with a tentative D call TRBD1 (5 bases). V lost 3 bases and J 4 bases, leaving 16 bases between the germline ends. The length of the CDR3 is 15 residues. Germline-derived CDR1 and CDR2 are SGDLS and YYNGEE. The CDR3: CASSAEGQWGTEAFF. The CDR3 DNA reads TGTGCCAGCAGCGCCGAGGGGCAGTGGGGCACTGAAGCTTTCTTT. The full variable domain, in which reference TRBV9 and TRBJ1-1 provide the parts outside the CDR3, is DSGVTQTPKHLITATGQRVTLRCSPRSGDLSVYWYQQSLDQGLQFLIQYYNGEERAKGNILERFSAQQFPDLHSELNLSSLELGDSALYFCASSAEGQWGTEAFFGQGTRLTVV.

Many counts were recorded for this clonotype. The genes are TRBV6-5 and TRBJ2-3; a weak D match, TRBD2 (5 bases). V dropped 2 bases and J dropped 0 bases, with 9 bases sitting between them. Per the germline V gene, CDR1 is MNHEY and CDR2 is SVGAGI. This CDR3 contains 15 residues. CDR3 amino acids: CASSYHGESTDTQYF. The DNA of the CDR3 is TGTGCCAGCAGTTACCACGGGGAAAGCACAGATACGCAGTATTTT.

This clonotype was seen many times. The chain couples TRBV20-1 to TRBJ2-1; TRBD1 matches 8 bases. CDR1 DFQATT and CDR2 SNEGSKA come from the germline V gene (reference sequence). The CDR3 extends over 14 amino acids. V lost 6 bases to trimming and J lost 4 bases; unmatched junction nucleotides: 8. Here the CDR3 reads CSAMDRVMYNEQFF. The CDR3 DNA reads as TGCAGTGCGATGGACAGGGTAATGTACAATGAGCAGTTCTTC.

For this clonotype: An end of the junction differs from the germline gene, which may be a read error. The CDR3 region has the DNA TGTGCCAGCTCGCCACAAACCGGGACAGAGAATCAGCCCCAGCATTTT. This codes for CASSPQTGTENQPQHF. The chain joins TRBV18 to TRBJ1-5; TRBD1 agrees at 7 bases. The germline CDR1 and CDR2 sequences are KGHSH and LQKENI. The CDR3 has 16 amino acids.

The genes are TRBV20-1 and TRBJ1-1; 7 nucleotides align to TRBD1. With 5 bases clipped from V and 2 bases from J, the junction kept 5 bases outside the gene matches. Germline V CDR1 and CDR2: DFQATT, SNEGSKA (reference sequence). This CDR3 has 13 amino acids. The CDR3 loop reads CSAARDSNTEAFF. CDR3 DNA: TGCAGTGCTGCACGGGACAGTAACACTGAAGCTTTCTTT.

This clonotype was observed a few times. The junction shows a germline mismatch at one end, possibly a read error. The chain couples TRBV27 to TRBJ1-2, with D unclear. CDR1 is MNHEY and CDR2 is SMNVEV in the germline V gene (reference sequence). The CDR3 spans 16 residues. Written as DNA, the CDR3 is TGTGCCAGCAGTCTATCCGGCCCGGGGAATAGTTATGGCTACACCTTC. It translates to CASSLSGPGNSYGYTF.